One and the same sample provided the 14 T cell receptor beta chains below, sequenced in a study of Tregs in tolerant kidney transplant recipients. Method: immunoSEQ multiplex PCR; TCRdb's copy keeps in-frame clones and lacks some. The sample yields 60,000 to 95,000 clones, nearly 98% seen once. Specimen: CD4+ T cells from blood, collected before the transplant. All receptors derive from a human donor who received a combined kidney and bone marrow transplant.

V gene TRBV6-1 combines with J gene TRBJ2-7; maybe TRBD1 (6 bases). Germline V gene sequence: CDR1 MNHNS, CDR2 SASEGT. CDR3 size: 13 residues. V lost 3 bases and J lost 5, with 11 bases in between. This CDR3 is CASSEKGDDEQYF. The CDR3 DNA reads as TGTGCCAGCAGTGAGAAGGGGGACGACGAGCAGTACTTC.

This sequence joins TRBV7-8 and TRBJ1-2; a weak D match, TRBD1 (5 bases). This CDR3 is 14 amino acids long. Trimming removed 5 bases at V and 8 bases at J, with 18 bases between. From germline, CDR1 is SGHVS and CDR2 FQNEAQ. CDR3 coding DNA: TGTGCCAGCAGCACCGGACCCGGGGGTGAGGGCTACACCTTC. Translating it yields CASSTGPGGEGYTF.

V and J are TRBV6-1 and TRBJ2-7, with D hard to call. Germline lookup yields CDR1 MNHNS and CDR2 SASEGT. CDR3 size: 14 residues. Trimming pared 2 bases from V and 2 bases from J, leaving 10 bases between. The CDR3 DNA reads as TGTGCCAGCAGTGAACCTACAGTAACCTACGAGCAGTACTTC. Its protein is CASSEPTVTYEQYF.

The rearrangement links TRBV7-2 to TRBJ2-7; 7 bases are shared with TRBD2. Germline V gives CDR1 SGHTA, CDR2 FQGNSA. With V trimmed by 1 base and J by 1 base, 10 bases remained unmatched. The CDR3 consists of 17 residues. The CDR3 is CASSLGYLAVGSYEQYF. The CDR3, as DNA: TGTGCCAGCAGCTTAGGGTACCTAGCGGTGGGGTCCTACGAGCAGTACTTC.

A single count supports this clone. The genes are TRBV6-1 and TRBJ2-7; TRBD2 might be the D (6 bases). The length of the CDR3 is 14 residues. Germline V gene sequence: CDR1 MNHNS, CDR2 SASEGT. With 3 bases removed from V and 4 bases from J, the gap between germline ends came to 13 bases. As DNA, the CDR3 is TGTGCCAGCAGTGAGACCAGACTAGTTTACGAGCAGTACTTC. It yields the protein CASSETRLVYEQYF.

The CDR3, as DNA: TGTGCCAGCAGCCGTGGGGCCCTCTCCTACGAGCAGTACTTC. Translating gives CASSRGALSYEQYF. The chain is built from TRBV11-2 and TRBJ2-7, with D possibly TRBD1 on 5 matching bases. This CDR3 is 14 amino acids long. The germline V gene has CDR1 SGHAT and CDR2 FQNNGV. V dropped 5 bases and J dropped 0 bases, with 11 bases sitting between them. The whole variable domain, remainder taken from reference TRBV11-2 and TRBJ2-7, is EAGVAQSPRYKIIEKRQSVAFWCNPISGHATLYWYQQILGQGPKLLIQFQNNGVVDDSQLPKDRFSAERLKGVDSTLKIQPAKLEDSAVYLCASSRGALSYEQYFGPGTRLTVT.

This sequence joins TRBV9 and TRBJ2-7; a possible D gene is TRBD1 (6 bases). The CDR3 consists of 13 residues. The germline V gene has CDR1 SGDLS and CDR2 YYNGEE. Trimming stripped 2 bases from V and 6 bases from J, with 12 bases between. The CDR3 loop reads CASSVAGAAEQYF. The CDR3, as DNA: TGTGCCAGCAGCGTTGCAGGGGCGGCCGAGCAGTACTTC.

The genes are TRBV12-1 and TRBJ2-1; the D segment call TRBD2 is taken from the table without a DNA check. TRBV12-1 is recorded as a pseudogene. The CDR3 is made up of 13 amino acids. The CDR3 sequence: CASSFIQRNEQFF. DNA for the CDR3: TGTGCCAGCAGCTTTATTCAGCGGAATGAGCAGTTCTTC.

V gene TRBV7-2 combines with J gene TRBJ2-7, with 8 bases fitting TRBD2. This CDR3 is built from 15 residues. The J segment lost 2 bases and the V segment lost 1 base, leaving 4 bases of the junction unmatched. Germline assignment: CDR1 SGHTA and CDR2 FQGNSA. CDR3 bases: TGTGCCAGCAGCTTAGGGACTAGCCCAACCTACGAGCAGTACTTC. Its protein product is CASSLGTSPTYEQYF.

This chain uses TRBV28 with TRBJ2-1, with 11 nucleotides matching TRBD2. Trimming at V came to 7 bases and at J to 7 bases, leaving 15 bases not matched to a gene. Germline assignment: CDR1 MDHEN and CDR2 SYDVKM. CDR3 length: 17 amino acids. CDR3 sequence (DNA): TGTGCCAGCACCGGACTAACCTCCCGGACTAGCGGGAATGAGCAGTTCTTC. Translated, it gives CASTGLTSRTSGNEQFF.

The genes are TRBV5-1 and TRBJ2-3; 9 bases are shared with TRBD2. Germline CDR1 reads SGHRS; CDR2 reads YFSETQ. This CDR3 spans 15 amino acids. Losses at the gene ends were 3 bases for V and 4 bases for J; bases not matched to a gene: 6. The DNA for the CDR3 is TGCGCCAGCAGCTCAATTAGCGGGGGTCCAGATACGCAGTATTTT. Its protein product is CASSSISGGPDTQYF.

V is TRBV19 and J is TRBJ2-1, with D maybe TRBD2 (5 bases). Germline loops: CDR1 LNHDA, CDR2 SQIVND (reference sequence). Trimming shortened V by 5 bases and J by 12 bases, and 17 bases separated the two germline ends. The CDR3 is made up of 13 amino acids. CDR3 coding DNA: TGTGCCAGTAGTCTTGACTATCCGGCAGGGCAGTTCTTC. This encodes CASSLDYPAGQFF. Using reference TRBV19 and TRBJ2-1 for the parts outside the CDR3, the full variable domain is DGGITQSPKYLFRKEGQNVTLSCEQNLNHDAMYWYRQDPGQGLRLIYYSQIVNDFQKGDIAEGYSVSREKKESFPLTVTSAQKNPTAFYLCASSLDYPAGQFFGPGTRLTVL.

The chain recombines TRBV6-5 with TRBJ1-2; the match to TRBD1 covers 10 bases. There are 15 residues in the CDR3. Germline V gives CDR1 MNHEY, CDR2 SVGAGI. Trimming removed 4 bases from V and 5 bases from J; junction bases left unmatched: 7. The CDR3, as DNA: TGTGCCAGCAGTTCGTCCGGGACAGGGGCTTATGGCTACACCTTC. It specifies CASSSSGTGAYGYTF.

The rearrangement joins TRBV4-3 to TRBJ2-4, with 8 bases aligning to TRBD2. The germline gives CDR1 LGHNA, CDR2 YSLEER. Trimming cost V 4 bases and J 9 bases; bases outside gene matches: 5. The length of the CDR3 is 13 residues. CDR3 sequence reads: CASSLGLAGIQYF. The CDR3 DNA is TGCGCCAGCAGCCTAGGACTAGCTGGCATTCAGTACTTC.